Given below is one TCR beta chain in context. The V gene lost 2 bases and the J gene lost 0 bases, with 11 bases spanning the gap. Germline CDR1 is SGHRS and CDR2 is YFSETQ. This CDR3 contains 15 residues. Measured with immunoSEQ multiplex PCR; TCRdb has only the in-frame clones, and not every one. Found here are approximately 200,000 clones, roughly four fifths of them singletons; the top ten hold over 5%. These data come from a study of blood T cell repertoires in COVID-19. Study background: Both acute and convalescent COVID-19 samples were obtained from the United States, Italy and Spain. T cells, B-cell-depleted T cells, or PBMCs provided the cDNA or gDNA that served as material.

Sequencing used peripheral blood. The genes are TRBV5-1 and TRBJ1-1; D ambiguous. This TCR derives from a woman between 25 and 40 years old with acute or convalescent COVID-19. CDR3 residues: CASSFSGMLNTEAFF. CDR3 in DNA: TGCGCCAGCAGCTTCAGTGGCATGCTGAACACTGAAGCTTTCTTT.